This T cell receptor beta chain was identified in a study of cytomegalovirus exposure and HLA in healthy donors. Study conclusions and caveats: A later analysis, which compared TCR beta chains of equal frequency, found the HLA-associated ones more clonally expanded. For presence/absence analyses, sequencing depth was assumed to be roughly uniform across donors. TCR beta V- and J-gene trimming, according to a later analysis, was linked to a missense DCLRE1C variant.

In germline, CDR1 is SGDLS, CDR2 YYNGEE. V dropped 3 bases and J dropped 0 bases, with 12 bases sitting between them. The CDR3 has 15 amino acids. Turning to this clone: Its antigen is unknown.

Donors consisted of healthy bone marrow donors. The primer mix had 60 Vbeta and 13 Jbeta primers. The data were produced by immunoSEQ multiplex PCR, yet TCRdb's version contains in-frame clones alone and is incomplete. This table has some 150,000 clones, 65% to 85% appearing once. Material for sequencing was PBMCs. The sequence derives from a woman under 30 in good health and CMV-seronegative. The chain couples TRBV9 to TRBJ1-1; D gene uncertain. The DNA of the CDR3 is TGTGCCAGCAGCGCCAGAGGTTCAATGAACACTGAAGCTTTCTTT. Translating it yields CASSARGSMNTEAFF.